The 7 T cell receptor beta chains presented below share a single source sample, sequenced in a study of cytotoxic CD8 clonotypes in ibrutinib-treated CLL (dated by TCRdb to the early 2020s). The receptor library was made with the immunoSEQ multiplex PCR assay. TCRdb re-hosts the immuneACCESS table, in-frame sequences only. Its copies lack some clones; in the studies checked, an unresolved V gene accounts for under half of them, and the cause for the rest is not known. Recorded for this sample are about 130,000 clones; around 85% of them occurred a single time. The ten largest clones represent roughly 2% of the sample. In light of the paper, this sample's time point label describes: approximately 2 years on ibrutinib. The sample was PBMCs, taken after 24 months of ibrutinib treatment. The receptors stem from a human donor with chronic lymphocytic leukemia.

V usage is TRBV27 and J usage is TRBJ2-7; a weak D match, TRBD1 (6 bases). Germline V gene sequence: CDR1 MNHEY, CDR2 SMNVEV (reference sequence). V dropped 1 base and J dropped 3 bases, with 13 bases sitting between them. The CDR3 has 15 residues. As DNA, the CDR3 is TGTGCCAGCAGTTTATTCGGGCAGGGGAGCTACGAGCAGTACTTC. Protein product: CASSLFGQGSYEQYF.

The genes are TRBV15 and TRBJ1-3, with D unresolved. CDR1 is LNHNV and CDR2 is YYDKDF in the germline V gene (reference sequence). The CDR3 contains 16 residues. V lost 1 base, J lost 7 bases, and 17 bases lay in between. CDR3 sequence reads: CATSRGSQTSGNTIYF. The CDR3 nucleotides are TGTGCCACCAGCAGAGGGTCACAGACTAGTGGGAACACCATATATTTT.

The V call is TRBV4-2, the J call TRBJ2-5; 8 bases agree with TRBD2. This CDR3 comprises 23 residues. Per the germline V gene, CDR1 is LGHNA and CDR2 is YNFKEQ. Unmatched junction bases numbered 28, after V lost 0 bases and J lost 4 bases. The CDR3 protein is CASSQETQGPQGTSGPRRETQYF. CDR3 nucleotide sequence: TGTGCCAGCAGCCAAGAGACACAGGGTCCCCAAGGCACTAGCGGCCCGAGACGAGAGACCCAGTACTTC.

CDR3 sequence (DNA): TGTGCCAGCAGTTTAATGCGGCAGGGGGCGATGTTGTGGACTGAAAAACTGTTTTTT. Translated, it gives CASSLMRQGAMLWTEKLFF. The chain carries TRBV28 and TRBJ1-4; 8 bases agree with TRBD1. Germline loops: CDR1 MDHEN, CDR2 SYDVKM. There are 19 residues in the CDR3. The ends lost 2 bases at V and 7 bases at J; junction bases unmatched: 18.

The chain carries TRBV5-4 and TRBJ1-1, with D possibly TRBD1 on 6 matching bases. The CDR3 is made up of 14 amino acids. V lost 1 base to trimming and J lost 4 bases, with 11 bases between them. Per germline, CDR1 SGHNT and CDR2 YYREEE (reference sequence). The CDR3 region is CASSLTTGTTEAFF. In nucleotides, the CDR3 is TGTGCCAGCAGCTTGACTACAGGGACCACTGAAGCTTTCTTT. Together with reference TRBV5-4 and TRBJ1-1, the CDR3 gives the full variable domain: ETGVTQSPTHLIKTRGQQVTLRCSSQSGHNTVSWYQQALGQGPQFIFQYYREEENGRGNFPPRFSGLQFPNYSSELNVNALELDDSALYLCASSLTTGTTEAFFGQGTRLTVV.

The chain combines TRBV28 with TRBJ1-4; possibly TRBD1 for D (5 bases). With 1 base removed from V and 0 bases from J, the gap between germline ends came to 21 bases. Germline V CDR1 and CDR2: MDHEN, SYDVKM. The CDR3 totals 20 residues. The CDR3 DNA reads as TGTGCCAGCAGTTTATTGGCTTTGGGCAGGGCGACAGCAACTAATGAAAAACTGTTTTTT. This encodes CASSLLALGRATATNEKLFF.

The rearrangement joins TRBV11-3 to TRBJ2-1, with 9 nucleotides matching TRBD2. With V trimmed by 5 bases and J by 10 bases, 21 bases remained unmatched. Germline V lookup: CDR1 SGHNT, CDR2 YENEEA. This CDR3 contains 18 residues. CDR3 DNA: TGTGCCAGCAGCCGGCGCCATTCGGCGGGAGGGCCACGGGGGGAGCAGTTCTTC. Protein: CASSRRHSAGGPRGEQFF.